A selection of T cell receptor beta chains follows, all from one sample in a study of T-cell reconstitution after alpha-beta-depleted transplantation in children. TCRdb independently ran MiXCR on the PCR reads; one entry per CDR3 protein. The data show hundreds of thousands of distinct CDR3 sequences, with 10% to 15% seen just once and 3.5% to 4.5% held by the top ten. The material sequenced was PBMCs, taken from the stem cell graft. Receptors were obtained from a human donor who donated a stem cell graft to a child with Fanconi anemia. The CDR3 runs from the conserved cysteine through the conserved F or W. D genes are given only for firm matches. Rows give clone size only sometimes, using once, few, many, or a class for an expanded clone.

j_call	clone_size	v_call	d_call	cdr3_nt	cdr3_aa
TRBJ2-7	NA	TRBV19	TRBD1	TGTGCCAGTAGTATAGCTTCGAGGGGGCGCGACGAGCAGTACTTC	CASSIASRGRDEQYF
TRBJ1-1	many	TRBV5-1	NA	TGCGCCAGCAGCTTGGGAGGCTCGGGGACTGAAGCTTTCTTT	CASSLGGSGTEAFF
TRBJ1-4	many	TRBV28	TRBD1	TGTGCCAGCAGTCTTTATCCCCCGGGACAGGGGAATGAAAAACTGTTTTTT	CASSLYPPGQGNEKLFF
TRBJ2-1	few	TRBV5-4	NA	TGTGCCAGCAGCCCCCCAGGGAGGATGGATGAGCAGTTCTTC	CASSPPGRMDEQFF
TRBJ2-1	few	TRBV13	NA	TGTGCCAGCAGCGCCAACTTGGGGCAATACAATGAGCAGTTCTTC	CASSANLGQYNEQFF
TRBJ1-1	once	TRBV5-1	NA	TGCGCCAGCAGCTTGGTGTTTGGGGGCCTTAGGGCGAACACTGAAGCTTTCTTT	CASSLVFGGLRANTEAFF
TRBJ2-1	few	TRBV7-2	TRBD2	TGTGCCAGCAGCCCCGTTAGCGGGGCGTCCTACAATGAGCAGTTCTTC	CASSPVSGASYNEQFF
TRBJ2-3	many	TRBV2	NA	TGTGCCTCAGTCTGGGGTTCCAGCACAGATACGCAGTATTTT	CASVWGSSTDTQYF
TRBJ1-1	once	TRBV19	TRBD1	TGTGCCAGTACCACGACAGGGAGCGATGCGGACACTGAAGCTTTCTTT	CASTTTGSDADTEAFF
TRBJ2-1	many	TRBV9	TRBD2	TGTGCCAGCAGCCTCGGGAGGGCGACTTACAATGAGCAGTTCTTC	CASSLGRATYNEQFF
TRBJ2-5	NA	TRBV27	TRBD1	TGTGCCAGCAGTTCTATTCAGGACAGGGGGAAGACCCAGTACTTC	CASSSIQDRGKTQYF
TRBJ2-2	few	TRBV12-3/TRBV12-4	NA	TGTGCCAGCAGCCGGGGAGAGGGGACGGCGTACACCGGGGAGCTGTTTTTT	CASSRGEGTAYTGELFF
TRBJ1-1	few	TRBV9	NA	TGTGCCAGCAGCGTAGGAGGGAAAGGGCGCACTGAAGCTTTCTTT	CASSVGGKGRTEAFF
TRBJ2-2	many	TRBV5-1	TRBD1	TGCGCCAGCAGCCAAGCCGGGACAGGGGACACCGGGGAGCTGTTTTTT	CASSQAGTGDTGELFF
TRBJ2-3	few	TRBV5-1	TRBD2	TGCGCCAGCAGCTTTACTGCCGGGCTAGCGGGGCAAGATACGCAGTATTTT	CASSFTAGLAGQDTQYF
TRBJ1-2	NA	TRBV15	NA	TGTGCCACCAGCAGAGAGGGGGTCTTGGTTGGCTACACCTTC	CATSREGVLVGYTF
TRBJ2-2	few	TRBV5-1	NA	TGCGCCAGCAACCTAAACACCGGGGAGCTGTTTTTT	CASNLNTGELFF
TRBJ1-1	NA	TRBV6-1	NA	TGTGCCAGCAGTGTTTGGAACACTGAAGCTTTCTTT	CASSVWNTEAFF
TRBJ1-1	NA	TRBV12-5	NA	TGTGCTAGTGGTGACAGGTACACTGAAGCTTTCTTT	CASGDRYTEAFF
TRBJ2-1	few	TRBV5-1	NA	TGCGCCAGCAGCCGCGACCTTGGATACAATGAGCAGTTCTTC	CASSRDLGYNEQFF
TRBJ2-5	NA	TRBV5-1	NA	TGCGCCAGCAGCAAACAGCGGCGGAACCAAGAGACCCAGTACTTC	CASSKQRRNQETQYF
TRBJ1-1	NA	TRBV28	TRBD1	TGTGCCAGCAGTCTTCCCGGGACAGGGGGGACTGAAGCTTTCTTT	CASSLPGTGGTEAFF
TRBJ2-5	many	TRBV7-9	NA	TGTGCCAGCAGAGGAACGGGGGTGACAGAGACCCAGTACTTC	CASRGTGVTETQYF
TRBJ2-1	many	TRBV6-5	NA	TGTGCCAGCAGTTACTTGCATGAGCAGTTCTTC	CASSYLHEQFF
TRBJ2-3	few	TRBV10-3	NA	TGTGCCACCGCCCCAGGGGGGTTGGCAGATACGCAGTATTTT	CATAPGGLADTQYF
TRBJ1-6	NA	TRBV4-2	NA	TGTGCCAGCAGCCAAGACTCAGGGACCTCACCCCTCCACTTT	CASSQDSGTSPLHF
TRBJ1-6	few	TRBV6-1	TRBD1	TGTGCCAGCAGTCGAAGAAGACAGGGGGCGCATAATTCACCCCTCCACTTT	CASSRRRQGAHNSPLHF
TRBJ1-1	NA	TRBV5-1	NA	TGCGCCAGCAGCTTGGGGACAAAGACTGAAGCTTTCTTT	CASSLGTKTEAFF
TRBJ1-2	NA	TRBV3-1	NA	TGTGCCTCCAGCCAGCAGGTTGTTGTGTTGGTCTATGGCTACACCTTC	CASSQQVVVLVYGYTF
TRBJ1-1	many	TRBV6-6	NA	TGTGCCAGCAGCCCCCAAGGGAACCCAGCTTTCTTT	CASSPQGNPAFF
TRBJ1-2	many	TRBV6-6	TRBD1	TGTGCCAGCAGCCGAGGGACAGCTGGCTACACCTTC	CASSRGTAGYTF
TRBJ2-5	many	TRBV20-1	NA	TGCAGTGCTAGACCCAGCCTGGGGGAGACCCAGTACTTC	CSARPSLGETQYF
TRBJ2-6	few	TRBV5-1	NA	TGCGCCAGCAGCTTGACAGGTTTTGACTTCCTGACTTTC	CASSLTGFDFLTF
TRBJ2-1	once	TRBV2	NA	TGTGCCAGCAGGCCCCTTCGTAGTGAGCAGTTCTTC	CASRPLRSEQFF
TRBJ2-5	many	TRBV5-6	NA	TGTGCCAGCAGCTTGATCGCGACTATCCAAGAGACCCAGTACTTC	CASSLIATIQETQYF
TRBJ1-3	NA	TRBV3-1	NA	TGTGCCAGCAGCCAAGGAGGAGGGAGCTCTGGAAACACCATATATTTT	CASSQGGGSSGNTIYF
TRBJ2-2	many	TRBV12-3/TRBV12-4	NA	TGTGCCAGCAGTCCACAGGGGATTCGGAGGGCCGGGGAGCTGTTTTTT	CASSPQGIRRAGELFF
TRBJ2-7	many	TRBV6-5	TRBD1	TGTGCCAGCAGTTCGACAGGGGTATTAGTGCAGTACTTC	CASSSTGVLVQYF
TRBJ2-3	NA	TRBV7-2	NA	TGTGCCAGCACCACGGCTTGGGAGCGGGCCACAGATACGCAGTATTTT	CASTTAWERATDTQYF
TRBJ1-1	NA	TRBV7-8	NA	TGTGCCAGCAGCTCCGGGGGGGTGAGGCGCCAGGACACTGAAGCTTTCTTT	CASSSGGVRRQDTEAFF
TRBJ2-1	many	TRBV20-1	NA	TGCAGTGCTCCTTTTCCTAGACTCTCCAATGAGCAGTTCTTC	CSAPFPRLSNEQFF